The next 17 T cell receptor beta chains were all read from a single sample in a study of graft-versus-host responses after intestinal transplantation. Graft tissue was processed to release intraepithelial and lamina propria lymphocytes. TCRdb's copy holds only in-frame clones and misses some; the assay was immunoSEQ multiplex PCR. The sample lists 9,000 to 10,000 clones; about 86% were seen once. Source: ileum tissue, taken just over 700 days after intestinal transplantation. The origin of the receptors is a human patient who received an intestinal transplant, so some T cells may come from the graft donor.

The chain couples TRBV5-1 to TRBJ2-3, with a tentative D call TRBD1 (5 bases). The CDR3 extends over 15 amino acids. The V gene's germline CDR1 is SGHRS and CDR2 YFSETQ. Trimming stripped 0 bases from V and 2 bases from J, with 10 bases between. CDR3 in amino acids: CASSLEPGNTDTQYF. The CDR3 DNA follows: TGCGCCAGCAGCTTGGAACCAGGGAACACAGATACGCAGTATTTT.

This clone was detected once. The genes are TRBV30 and TRBJ2-7; perhaps D is TRBD1 or TRBD2 (5 bases each). Germline V gene data show CDR1 as GTSNPN and CDR2 as SVGIG (reference sequence). Trimming removed 0 bases from V and 3 bases from J, with 18 bases in between. The CDR3 covers 16 residues. CDR3 loop: CAWSVRWWGPSYEQYF. CDR3 DNA sequence: TGTGCCTGGAGTGTACGGTGGTGGGGACCCAGCTACGAGCAGTACTTC.

J is TRBJ2-7 and V is TRBV10-1; TRBD2 matches at 8 bases. Trimming cost V 4 bases and J 3 bases; bases outside gene matches: 5. This CDR3 has 14 amino acids. Germline CDR1 reads WNHNN; CDR2 reads SYGVQD (reference sequence). CDR3 nucleotide sequence: TGCGCCAGCAGTGGAGAAGCGGGAGACTACGAGCAGTACTTC. Translation: CASSGEAGDYEQYF.

This rearrangement joins TRBV5-1 to TRBJ2-1; 10 nucleotides line up with TRBD2. The length of the CDR3 is 15 residues. Germline V gene lookup returns CDR1 SGHRS and CDR2 YFSETQ. The V gene end was trimmed by 0 bases and the J gene end by 4 bases; junction bases not matched to a gene: 1. The CDR3 spells CASSLASGGYNEQFF. The CDR3 bases are TGCGCCAGCAGCTTGGCTAGCGGGGGTTACAATGAGCAGTTCTTC.

The chain carries TRBV7-3 and TRBJ2-3; tentatively, D is TRBD2 (5 bases). CDR1 is SGHTA and CDR2 is FQGTGA in the germline V gene. The V end was cut by 5 bases, the J end by 4 bases, with 19 bases between. CDR3 length: 16 residues. CDR3 protein: CASSPTGLIGADTQYF. The CDR3 DNA reads TGTGCCAGCAGCCCGACGGGCCTTATCGGGGCAGATACGCAGTATTTT.

The rearrangement links TRBV10-3 to TRBJ1-1, with D uncertain. The CDR3 spans 12 residues. The V gene's germline CDR1 is ENHRY and CDR2 SYGVKD. The V and J ends lost 3 bases and 3 bases respectively, with 5 bases between them. As DNA, the CDR3 is TGTGCCATCAGTGACAGTTACACTGAAGCTTTCTTT. Translating it yields CAISDSYTEAFF.

This clone has a handful of counts. The rearrangement uses TRBV5-1 and TRBJ1-1; D gene uncertain. The CDR3 totals 15 residues. Trimming removed 5 bases from V and 3 bases from J, with 17 bases in between. Germline CDR1 reads SGHRS; CDR2 reads YFSETQ. The CDR3 here is CASSGVGGPDTEAFF. CDR3 nucleotides: TGCGCCAGCAGTGGTGTCGGAGGACCGGACACTGAAGCTTTCTTT.

The rearrangement links TRBV29-1 to TRBJ2-6; D not certain. CDR3 length: 14 amino acids. Germline values: CDR1 SQVTM, CDR2 ANQGSEA. V lost 5 bases and J lost 0, with 8 bases in between. The CDR3 DNA reads TGCAGCGTTTCTTTTAGCTCTGGGGCCAACGTCCTGACTTTC. Its protein product is CSVSFSSGANVLTF.

The chain couples TRBV5-5 to TRBJ2-5; TRBD1 is a possible D gene (6 bases). The DNA end is a closer match to TRBJ2-7, so the J assignment may be wrong. Germline V CDR1 and CDR2: SGHKS, YYEKEE (reference sequence). The CDR3 sequence is 14 residues long. The CDR3 sequence is CASSFRQGPYEQYF. In nucleotides, the CDR3 is TGTGCCAGCAGCTTCAGGCAGGGGCCGTACGAGCAGTACTTC.

The chain combines TRBV7-9 with TRBJ2-1, with 9 bases aligning to TRBD1. CDR1 is SEHNR, CDR2 FQNEAQ, per germline (reference sequence). The CDR3 has 15 residues. Trimming removed 1 base from V and 10 bases from J; junction bases left unmatched: 8. DNA of the CDR3: TGTGCCAGCAGCTTAGTAACAGGGGGCCCCCTCGAGCAGTTCTTC. Translation gives CASSLVTGGPLEQFF.

The CDR3 region is CASRDHEKLFF. In DNA, the CDR3 is TGTGCCAGCCGGGACCATGAAAAACTGTTTTTT. V gene TRBV6-9 combines with J gene TRBJ1-4; D is possibly TRBD1 (5 bases). Trimming shortened V by 8 bases and J by 6 bases, and 7 bases separated the two germline ends. CDR1 is MNHGY, CDR2 SVAAGI, per germline. This CDR3 region has 11 residues.

The chain carries TRBV7-7 and TRBJ2-1; a weak D match, TRBD2 (5 bases). This CDR3 has 13 residues. Trimming removed 4 bases from V and 13 bases from J, with 17 bases in between. Germline V gene data show CDR1 as SSHAT and CDR2 as FNYEAQ (reference sequence). This CDR3 is CASSSNLDFDQFF. Written as DNA, the CDR3 is TGTGCCAGCAGCTCCAACCTGGACTTTGATCAGTTCTTC.

J is TRBJ2-7 and V is TRBV28, with 8 bases matching TRBD1. The CDR3 contains 13 residues. Looked up from germline, CDR1 is MDHEN and CDR2 is SYDVKM. V trimming: 4 bases; J trimming: 7 bases; junction bases outside the gene matches: 6. CDR3 bases: TGTGCCAGCAGTTGGACAGGGTTAGGGGAGCAGTACTTC. This gives the protein CASSWTGLGEQYF.

V is TRBV13 and J is TRBJ2-7; weak D call: TRBD1 (6 bases). Germline V lookup: CDR1 PRHDT, CDR2 FYEKMQ (reference sequence). Trimming left V 1 base short and J 4 bases short, with 11 bases between. The CDR3 contains 14 residues. The CDR3 here is CASSLADRSYEQYF. For the CDR3, the DNA is TGTGCCAGCAGCTTAGCCGACAGGAGTTACGAGCAGTACTTC.

V and J are TRBV4-1 and TRBJ2-7; 8 bases are shared with TRBD2. This CDR3 is built from 17 residues. V dropped 4 bases and J dropped 5; count of bases not matched to a gene: 16. Germline CDR1 reads MGHRA; CDR2 reads YSYEKL. The CDR3 region is CASSPWGAGGLVDEQYF. CDR3 DNA sequence: TGCGCCAGCAGCCCCTGGGGTGCGGGGGGCCTCGTCGACGAGCAGTACTTC.

V gene TRBV19 combines with J gene TRBJ1-1; 8 bases line up with TRBD1. The CDR3 spans 13 residues. Germline lookup yields CDR1 LNHDA and CDR2 SQIVND (reference sequence). The V segment lost 3 bases and the J segment 5 bases; nucleotides outside the gene matches: 2. The CDR3 sequence is CASSINRGTEAFF. CDR3 sequence (DNA): TGTGCCAGTAGTATCAACAGGGGGACTGAAGCTTTCTTT.

This chain connects TRBV19 to TRBJ2-1; D call uncertain. Germline CDR1 is LNHDA and CDR2 is SQIVND (reference sequence). This CDR3 is built from 14 residues. The V end was cut by 4 bases, the J end by 3 bases, with 10 bases between. The CDR3 spells CASSTNGYYNEQFF. DNA of the CDR3: TGTGCCAGTAGTACTAACGGATACTACAATGAGCAGTTCTTC.